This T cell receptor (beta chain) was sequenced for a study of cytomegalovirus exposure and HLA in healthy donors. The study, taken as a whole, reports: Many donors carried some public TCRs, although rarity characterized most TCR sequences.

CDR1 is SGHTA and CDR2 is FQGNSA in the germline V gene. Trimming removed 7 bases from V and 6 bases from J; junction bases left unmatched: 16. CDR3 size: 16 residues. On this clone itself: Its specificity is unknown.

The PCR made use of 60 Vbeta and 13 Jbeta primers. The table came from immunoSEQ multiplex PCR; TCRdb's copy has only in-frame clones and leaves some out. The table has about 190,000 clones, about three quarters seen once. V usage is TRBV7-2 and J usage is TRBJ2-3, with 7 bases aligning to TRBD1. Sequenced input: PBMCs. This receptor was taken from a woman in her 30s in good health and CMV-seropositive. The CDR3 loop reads CASIPLTRGSVDTQYF. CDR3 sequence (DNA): TGTGCCAGCATCCCTCTAACCAGGGGGTCGGTGGATACGCAGTATTTT. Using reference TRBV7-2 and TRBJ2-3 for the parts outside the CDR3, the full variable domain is GAGVSQSPSNKVTEKGKDVELRCDPISGHTALYWYRQSLGQGLEFLIYFQGNSAPDKSGLPSDRFSAERTGGSVSTLTIQRTQQEDSAVYLCASIPLTRGSVDTQYFGPGTRLTVL.